This entry features one T cell receptor (beta chain) sequence. This sample stems from a study of blood T cell repertoires in COVID-19. Study information: Samples of COVID-19 (acute and convalescent) were obtained from the United States, Italy and Spain.

Germline V lookup: CDR1 MGHRA, CDR2 YSYEKL. V lost 2 bases and J lost 3, with 8 bases in between. The length of the CDR3 is 13 residues. TCRdb keeps only in-frame clones here, not all; method: immunoSEQ multiplex PCR. In the table there are over 100,000 clones, around nine tenths of which are singletons. This sequence joins TRBV4-1 and TRBJ2-7; a possible D gene is TRBD2 (6 bases). The sample comprised peripheral blood. This receptor was obtained from a human donor in a cohort sampled during active COVID-19. The CDR3 DNA sequence: TGCGCCAGCAGCCAACAGACTAGCTACGAGCAGTACTTC. This encodes CASSQQTSYEQYF.